This T cell receptor (beta chain) came from a study of T cell changes during pregnancy in multiple sclerosis. Profiling relied on immunoSEQ multiplex PCR, and the TCRdb table lists in-frame clones only, not all of them. The table includes approximately 44,000 clones, 92% detected once. The CDR3 has 14 amino acids. Germline V gene data show CDR1 as SNHLY and CDR2 as FYNNEI. Trimming stripped 4 bases from V and 4 bases from J, with 13 bases between. The specimen comprised CD4+ T cells from peripheral blood mononuclear cells, sampled in the third trimester of pregnancy. V usage is TRBV2 and J usage is TRBJ1-1; D gene ambiguous. The TCR was taken from a female donor with multiple sclerosis, enrolled in a pregnancy study. CDR3 sequence reads: CASSVTASGTEAFF. The CDR3, as DNA: TGTGCCAGCAGTGTTACGGCAAGCGGCACTGAAGCTTTCTTT.